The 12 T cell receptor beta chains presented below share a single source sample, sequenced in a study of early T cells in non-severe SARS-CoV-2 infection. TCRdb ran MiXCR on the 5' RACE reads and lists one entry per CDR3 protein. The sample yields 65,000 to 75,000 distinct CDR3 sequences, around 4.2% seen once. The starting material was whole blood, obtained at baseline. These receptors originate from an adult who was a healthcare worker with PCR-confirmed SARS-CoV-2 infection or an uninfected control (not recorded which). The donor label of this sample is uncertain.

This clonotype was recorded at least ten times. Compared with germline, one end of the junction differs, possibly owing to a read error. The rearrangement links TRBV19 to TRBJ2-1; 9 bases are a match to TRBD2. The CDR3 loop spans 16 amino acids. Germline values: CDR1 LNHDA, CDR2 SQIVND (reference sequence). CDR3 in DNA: TGTGCCAGTAGTACCCTAGCGGGGCGCTCCTACAATGAGCAATTCTTC. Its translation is CASSTLAGRSYNEQFF.

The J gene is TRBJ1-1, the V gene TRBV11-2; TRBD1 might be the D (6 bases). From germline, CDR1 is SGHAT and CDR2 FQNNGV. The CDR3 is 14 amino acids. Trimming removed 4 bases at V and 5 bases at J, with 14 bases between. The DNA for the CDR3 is TGTGCCAGCAGCTCCCAAGGGGGGAGAACTGAAGCTTTCTTT. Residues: CASSSQGGRTEAFF.

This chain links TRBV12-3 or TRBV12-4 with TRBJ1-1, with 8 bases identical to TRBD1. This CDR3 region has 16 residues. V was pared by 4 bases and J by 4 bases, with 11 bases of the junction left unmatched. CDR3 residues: CASSSQDGQGVTEAFF. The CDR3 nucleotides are TGTGCCAGCAGTTCACAAGATGGACAGGGTGTCACTGAAGCTTTCTTT.

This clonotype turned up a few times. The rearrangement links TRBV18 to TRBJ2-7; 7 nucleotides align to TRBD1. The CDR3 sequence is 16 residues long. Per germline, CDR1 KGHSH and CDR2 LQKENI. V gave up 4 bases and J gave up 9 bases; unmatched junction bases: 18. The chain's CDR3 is CASSQPPGQDGAGQYF. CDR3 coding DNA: TGTGCCAGCTCACAACCGCCAGGACAGGACGGCGCGGGGCAGTACTTC.

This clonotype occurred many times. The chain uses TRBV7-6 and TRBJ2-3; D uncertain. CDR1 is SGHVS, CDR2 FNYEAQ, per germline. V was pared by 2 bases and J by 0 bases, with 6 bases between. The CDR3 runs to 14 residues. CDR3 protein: CASSLRASTDTQYF. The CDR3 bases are TGTGCCAGCAGCTTAAGGGCTAGCACAGATACGCAGTATTTT.

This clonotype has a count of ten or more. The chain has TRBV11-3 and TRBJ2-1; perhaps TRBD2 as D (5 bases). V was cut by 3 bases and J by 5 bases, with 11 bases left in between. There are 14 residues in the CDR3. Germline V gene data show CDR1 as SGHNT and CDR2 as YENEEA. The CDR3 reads CASSFGVRNNEQFF. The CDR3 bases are TGTGCCAGCAGCTTCGGGGTCCGAAACAATGAGCAGTTCTTC. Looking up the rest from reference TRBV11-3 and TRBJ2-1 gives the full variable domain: EAGVVQSPRYKIIEKKQPVAFWCNPISGHNTLYWYLQNLGQGPELLIRYENEEAVDDSQLPKDRFSAERLKGVDSTLKIQPAELGDSAVYLCASSFGVRNNEQFFGPGTRLTVL.

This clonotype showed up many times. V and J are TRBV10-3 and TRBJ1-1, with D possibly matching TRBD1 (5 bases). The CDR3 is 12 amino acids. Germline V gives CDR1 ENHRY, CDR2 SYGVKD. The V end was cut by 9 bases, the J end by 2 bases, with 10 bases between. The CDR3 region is CAIRQTNTEAFF. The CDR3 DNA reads TGTGCCATACGACAGACTAACACTGAAGCTTTCTTT.

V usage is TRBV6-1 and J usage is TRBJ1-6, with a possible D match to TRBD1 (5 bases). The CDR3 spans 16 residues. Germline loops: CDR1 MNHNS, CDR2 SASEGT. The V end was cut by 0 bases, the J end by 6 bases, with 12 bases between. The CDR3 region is CASSEALGQPNSPLHF. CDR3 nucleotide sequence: TGTGCCAGCAGTGAAGCGCTGGGGCAGCCTAATTCACCCCTCCACTTT.

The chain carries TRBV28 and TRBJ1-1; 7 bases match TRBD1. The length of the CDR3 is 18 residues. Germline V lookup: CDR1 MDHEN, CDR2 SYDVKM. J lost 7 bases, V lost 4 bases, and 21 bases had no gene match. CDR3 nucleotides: TGTGCCAGCAGTTCTACTCACTCCATCTGGACAGGTGGAAATGAAGCTTTCTTT. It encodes CASSSTHSIWTGGNEAFF.

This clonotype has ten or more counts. The CDR3 is CSASSGSYEQYF. The CDR3 DNA is TGCAGTGCTAGCAGCGGCTCCTACGAGCAGTACTTC. The chain is built from TRBV20-1 and TRBJ2-7; maybe TRBD2 (5 bases). CDR1 is DFQATT and CDR2 is SNEGSKA in the germline V gene (reference sequence). This CDR3 has 12 amino acids. V shed 3 bases and J shed 0 bases, with 6 bases lying between them.

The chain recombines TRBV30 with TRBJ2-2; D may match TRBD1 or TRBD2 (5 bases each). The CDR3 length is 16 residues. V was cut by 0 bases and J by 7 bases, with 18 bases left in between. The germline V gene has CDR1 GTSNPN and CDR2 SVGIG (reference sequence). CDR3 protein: CAWSVQAVGAGGELFF. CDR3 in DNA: TGTGCCTGGAGTGTACAGGCGGTCGGGGCTGGCGGGGAGCTGTTTTTT. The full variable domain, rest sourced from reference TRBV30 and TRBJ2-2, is SQTIHQWPATLVQPVGSPLSLECTVEGTSNPNLYWYRQAAGRGLQLLFYSVGIGQISSEVPQNLSASRPQDRQFILSSKKLLLSDSGFYLCAWSVQAVGAGGELFFGEGSRLTVL.

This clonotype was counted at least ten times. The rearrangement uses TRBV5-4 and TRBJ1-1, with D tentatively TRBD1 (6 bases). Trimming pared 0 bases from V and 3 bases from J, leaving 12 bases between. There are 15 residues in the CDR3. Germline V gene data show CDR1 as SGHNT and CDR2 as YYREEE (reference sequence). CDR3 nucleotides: TGTGCCAGCAGCTTGGGGGGGCGAGGGGACACTGAAGCTTTCTTT. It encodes CASSLGGRGDTEAFF.